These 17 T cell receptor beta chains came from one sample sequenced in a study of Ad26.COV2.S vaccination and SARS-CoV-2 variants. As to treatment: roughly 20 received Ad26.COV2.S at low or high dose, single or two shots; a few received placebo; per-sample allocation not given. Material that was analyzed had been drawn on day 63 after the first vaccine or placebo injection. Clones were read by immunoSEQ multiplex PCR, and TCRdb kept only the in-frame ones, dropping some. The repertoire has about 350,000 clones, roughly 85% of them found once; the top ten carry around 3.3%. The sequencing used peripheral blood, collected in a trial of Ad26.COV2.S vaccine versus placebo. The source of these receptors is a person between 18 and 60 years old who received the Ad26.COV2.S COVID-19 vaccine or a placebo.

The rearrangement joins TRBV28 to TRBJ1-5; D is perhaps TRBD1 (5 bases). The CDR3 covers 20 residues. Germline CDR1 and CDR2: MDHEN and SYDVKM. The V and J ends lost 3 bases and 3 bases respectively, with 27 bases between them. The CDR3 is CASSFPQVGYDSQLNQPQHF. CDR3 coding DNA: TGTGCCAGCAGTTTTCCCCAGGTCGGATATGACAGCCAGCTCAATCAGCCCCAGCATTTT.

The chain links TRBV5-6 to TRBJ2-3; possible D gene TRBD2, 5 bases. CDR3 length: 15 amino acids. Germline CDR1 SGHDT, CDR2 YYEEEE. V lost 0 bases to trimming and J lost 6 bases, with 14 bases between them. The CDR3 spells CASSLAPDYGDTQYF. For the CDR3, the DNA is TGTGCCAGCAGCTTGGCCCCTGACTATGGGGATACGCAGTATTTT.

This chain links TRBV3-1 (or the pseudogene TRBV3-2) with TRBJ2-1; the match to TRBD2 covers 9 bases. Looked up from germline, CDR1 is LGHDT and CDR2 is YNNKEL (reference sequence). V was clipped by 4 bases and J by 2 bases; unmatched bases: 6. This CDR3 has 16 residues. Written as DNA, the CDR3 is TGTGCCAGCAGCCCCTTGGGCGGGGGGGCCTACAATGAGCAGTTCTTC. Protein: CASSPLGGGAYNEQFF.

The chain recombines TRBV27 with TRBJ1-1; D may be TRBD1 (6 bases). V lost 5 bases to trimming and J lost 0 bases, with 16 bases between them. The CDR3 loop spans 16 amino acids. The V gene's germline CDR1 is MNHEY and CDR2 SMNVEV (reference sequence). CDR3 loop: CASSPGRRDMNTEAFF. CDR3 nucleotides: TGTGCCAGCAGTCCCGGTCGGCGGGACATGAACACTGAAGCTTTCTTT.

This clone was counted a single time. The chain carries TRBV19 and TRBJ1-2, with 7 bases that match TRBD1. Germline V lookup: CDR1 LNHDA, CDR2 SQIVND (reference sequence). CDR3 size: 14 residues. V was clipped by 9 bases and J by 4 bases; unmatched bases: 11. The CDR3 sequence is CASGDSQTFYGYTF. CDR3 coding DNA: TGTGCCAGCGGGGACAGCCAGACCTTCTATGGCTACACCTTC.

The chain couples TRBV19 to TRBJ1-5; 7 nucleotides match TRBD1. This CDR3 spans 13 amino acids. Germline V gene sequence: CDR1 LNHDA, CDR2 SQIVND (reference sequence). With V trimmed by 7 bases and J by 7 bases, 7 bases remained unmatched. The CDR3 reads CASTDRARQPQHF. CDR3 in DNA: TGTGCCAGTACTGACAGGGCCAGGCAGCCCCAGCATTTT.

CDR3 nucleotides: TGTGCCAGCAGCGCTTCGGGACAGGAGAACACCGGGGAGCTGTTTTTT. As protein: CASSASGQENTGELFF. The chain combines TRBV21-1 with TRBJ2-2; TRBD1 reflects the table's D call only, with no check against the DNA. TRBV21-1 is noted as a pseudogene. The CDR3 consists of 16 residues.

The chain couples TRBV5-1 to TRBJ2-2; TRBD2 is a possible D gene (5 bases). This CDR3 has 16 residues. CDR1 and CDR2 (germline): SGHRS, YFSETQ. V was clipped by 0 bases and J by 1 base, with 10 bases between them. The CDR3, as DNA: TGCGCCAGCAGCTTGGGGAGGACGGGGAACACCGGGGAGCTGTTTTTT. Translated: CASSLGRTGNTGELFF.

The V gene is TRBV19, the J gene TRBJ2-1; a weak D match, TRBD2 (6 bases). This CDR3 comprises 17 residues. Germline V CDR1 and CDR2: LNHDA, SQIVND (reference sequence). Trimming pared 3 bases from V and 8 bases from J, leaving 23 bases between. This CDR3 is CASSIYFSGVSRDEQFF. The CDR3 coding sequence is TGTGCCAGTAGTATCTATTTTAGCGGAGTATCTCGGGATGAGCAGTTCTTC. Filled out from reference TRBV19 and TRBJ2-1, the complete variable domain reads DGGITQSPKYLFRKEGQNVTLSCEQNLNHDAMYWYRQDPGQGLRLIYYSQIVNDFQKGDIAEGYSVSREKKESFPLTVTSAQKNPTAFYLCASSIYFSGVSRDEQFFGPGTRLTVL.

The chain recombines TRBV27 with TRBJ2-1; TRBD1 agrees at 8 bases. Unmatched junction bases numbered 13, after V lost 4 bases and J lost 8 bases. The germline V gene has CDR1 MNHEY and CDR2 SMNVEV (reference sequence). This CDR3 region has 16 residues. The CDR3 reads CASSSPGTGGTDEQFF. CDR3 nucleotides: TGTGCCAGCAGTTCTCCCGGGACAGGAGGGACGGATGAGCAGTTCTTC.

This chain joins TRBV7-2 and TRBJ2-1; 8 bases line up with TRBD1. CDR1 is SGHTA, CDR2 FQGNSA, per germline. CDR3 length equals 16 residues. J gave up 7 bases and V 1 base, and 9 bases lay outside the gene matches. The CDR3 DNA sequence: TGTGCCAGCAGCTTAGACCCCTGGACAGGGAGGAATGAGCAGTTCTTC. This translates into CASSLDPWTGRNEQFF. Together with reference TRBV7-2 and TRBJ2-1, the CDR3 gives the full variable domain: GAGVSQSPSNKVTEKGKDVELRCDPISGHTALYWYRQSLGQGLEFLIYFQGNSAPDKSGLPSDRFSAERTGGSVSTLTIQRTQQEDSAVYLCASSLDPWTGRNEQFFGPGTRLTVL.

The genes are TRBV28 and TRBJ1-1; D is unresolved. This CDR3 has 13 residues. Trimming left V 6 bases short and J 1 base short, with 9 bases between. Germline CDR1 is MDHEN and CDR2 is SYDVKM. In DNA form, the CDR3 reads TGTGCCAGCAGGAATTTAGGGAACACTGAAGCTTTCTTT. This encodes CASRNLGNTEAFF.

CDR3 sequence (DNA): TGCGCCAGCAGCTTTACTCTCCTGAACACTGAAGCTTTCTTT. It specifies CASSFTLLNTEAFF. The chain is built from TRBV5-1 and TRBJ1-1, with D hard to call. The CDR3 length is 14 residues. The ends were cut back, 2 bases at V and 0 bases at J, with 8 bases in the middle. Germline CDR1 and CDR2: SGHRS and YFSETQ.

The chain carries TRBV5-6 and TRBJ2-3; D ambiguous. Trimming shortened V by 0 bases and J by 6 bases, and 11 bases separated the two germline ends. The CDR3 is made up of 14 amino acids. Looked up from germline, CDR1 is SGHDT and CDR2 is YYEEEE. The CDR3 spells CASSLGTPLDTQYF. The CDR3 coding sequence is TGTGCCAGCAGCTTGGGGACCCCCCTTGATACGCAGTATTTT.

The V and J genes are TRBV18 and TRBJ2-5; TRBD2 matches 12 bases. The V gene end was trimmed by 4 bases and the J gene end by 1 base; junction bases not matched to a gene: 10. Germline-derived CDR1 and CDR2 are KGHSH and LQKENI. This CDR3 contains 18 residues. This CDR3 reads CASSRSRTSGVIQETQYF. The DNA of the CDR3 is TGTGCCAGCTCACGGTCGAGGACTAGCGGGGTCATCCAAGAGACCCAGTACTTC.

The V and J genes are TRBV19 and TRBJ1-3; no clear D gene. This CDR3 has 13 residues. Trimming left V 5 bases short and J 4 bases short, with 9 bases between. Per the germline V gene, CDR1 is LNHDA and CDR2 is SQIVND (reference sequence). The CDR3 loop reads CASSLDRGNTIYF. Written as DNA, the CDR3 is TGTGCCAGTAGTCTCGACCGCGGAAACACCATATATTTT. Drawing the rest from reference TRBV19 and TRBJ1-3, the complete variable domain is DGGITQSPKYLFRKEGQNVTLSCEQNLNHDAMYWYRQDPGQGLRLIYYSQIVNDFQKGDIAEGYSVSREKKESFPLTVTSAQKNPTAFYLCASSLDRGNTIYFGEGSWLTVV.

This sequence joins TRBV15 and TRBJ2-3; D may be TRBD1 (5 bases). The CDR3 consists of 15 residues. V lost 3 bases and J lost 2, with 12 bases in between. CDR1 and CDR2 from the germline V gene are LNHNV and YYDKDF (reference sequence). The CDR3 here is CATSSDRYTTDTQYF. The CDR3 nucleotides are TGTGCCACCAGCAGCGACAGATATACCACAGATACGCAGTATTTT.